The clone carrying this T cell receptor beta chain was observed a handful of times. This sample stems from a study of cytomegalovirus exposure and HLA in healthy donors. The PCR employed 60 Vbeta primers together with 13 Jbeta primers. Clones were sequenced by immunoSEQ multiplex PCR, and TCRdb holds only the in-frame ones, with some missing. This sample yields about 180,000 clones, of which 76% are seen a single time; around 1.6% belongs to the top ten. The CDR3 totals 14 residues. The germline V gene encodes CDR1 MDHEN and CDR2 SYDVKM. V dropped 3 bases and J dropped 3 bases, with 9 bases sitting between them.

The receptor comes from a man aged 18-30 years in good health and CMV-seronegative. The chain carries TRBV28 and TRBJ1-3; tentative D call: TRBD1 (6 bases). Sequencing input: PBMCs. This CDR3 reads CASSFGGLGNTIYF. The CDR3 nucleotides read TGTGCCAGCAGTTTCGGGGGGCTTGGAAACACCATATATTTT.